The present T cell receptor (beta chain) was sequenced within a study of Ad26.COV2.S vaccination and SARS-CoV-2 variants. About the research overall: The trial was COV1001 and the donor's arm was Ad26.COV2.S.

Sample treatment: 15 to 20 received Ad26.COV2.S at low or high dose, single or two shots; about 5 received placebo; per-sample allocation not given. Sampling occurred on day 63 after the first vaccine or placebo injection. Findings and caveats of the study: Whether participants received vaccine or placebo, their non-spike TCR breadth was similar. Vaccine recipients had higher spike-specific TCR breadth than placebo recipients.

About this clone: Antigen unknown.

Assay used: immunoSEQ multiplex PCR; TCRdb lists only in-frame clones, some missing. The data hold about 400,000 clones, with approximately 91% observed a single time. Trimming cost V 8 bases and J 2 bases, with 8 bases left between them. Germline CDR1 is MNHEY and CDR2 is SMNVEV (reference sequence). CDR3 length equals 12 residues. The chain employs TRBV27 and TRBJ2-3; D not resolved. The receptor was isolated from a person between 18 and 60 years old who received the Ad26.COV2.S COVID-19 vaccine or a placebo. This specimen was peripheral blood, taken in a trial of Ad26.COV2.S vaccine versus placebo. The CDR3 region has the DNA TGTGCCAGCGGTACGCTCACAGATACGCAGTATTTT. Translated, it gives CASGTLTDTQYF.